A single TCR beta chain is shown here with its context. The data were obtained in a study of somatic mutations in cytotoxic T cells in rheumatoid arthritis. Across the whole study: Right after diagnosis, and before any treatment had started, patient peripheral blood (more than 27 ml EDTA) was drawn. Some V beta antibody-stained T-cell populations were flow-sorted at nearly 100% purity, including V beta1+ cells sequenced for TCRB.

Sequencing used immunoSEQ multiplex PCR; TCRdb keeps in-frame clones, though not all of them. The sample comprises approximately 3,300 clones, around 82% of which are singletons, and roughly 13% rests with the top ten. This TCR came from a woman aged 50 to 60 with rheumatoid arthritis. Input material: CD8+ T cells sorted from blood.

In DNA form, the CDR3 reads TGTGCCAGTAGTATGGGGGCAGGGCCGCAACCGCCCCAGCATTTT. Translating gives CASSMGAGPQPPQHF. The rearrangement links TRBV19 to TRBJ1-5, with D tentatively TRBD1 (6 bases). The V gene's germline CDR1 is LNHDA and CDR2 SQIVND (reference sequence). The V gene lost 3 bases and the J gene lost 9 bases, with 18 bases spanning the gap. The CDR3 is 15 amino acids.